This T cell receptor beta chain was sequenced for a study of blood T cell repertoires in COVID-19. In the study overall: The samples span acute and convalescent COVID-19 from the United States, Italy and Spain.

The protocol was immunoSEQ multiplex PCR, while the TCRdb copy is restricted to in-frame clones and leaves out a portion. This repertoire shows approximately 250,000 clones, approximately 88% found once; its top ten account for about 9.4%. The CDR3 contains 14 residues. J gave up 7 bases and V 3 bases, and 8 bases lay outside the gene matches. From germline, CDR1 is SGDLS and CDR2 YYNGEE. The sequence was obtained from an older woman with COVID-19, enrolled during active disease. This chain uses TRBV9 with TRBJ2-5, with 8 bases lining up with TRBD2. The sequenced material came from peripheral blood. CDR3 nucleotides: TGTGCCAGCAGCGGGCAGCGGGAGTACGGGACCCAGTACTTC. Amino acids: CASSGQREYGTQYF.